The 22 T cell receptor beta chains presented below share a single source sample, sequenced in a study of cytomegalovirus exposure and HLA in healthy donors. PCR was performed using 60 Vbeta and 13 Jbeta primers. The table came from immunoSEQ multiplex PCR; TCRdb's copy has only in-frame clones and leaves some out. This table has approximately 160,000 clones, roughly 80% appearing once. Material for sequencing was PBMCs. The receptors derive from a woman aged 45-65 years in good health and CMV-seropositive.

This chain links TRBV4-1 with TRBJ2-1, with 8 bases aligning to TRBD2. V was clipped by 2 bases and J by 3 bases; unmatched bases: 9. Germline values: CDR1 MGHRA, CDR2 YSYEKL. The CDR3 has 17 residues. CDR3 sequence: CASSQPPAGENYNEQFF. CDR3 coding DNA: TGCGCCAGCAGCCAACCGCCAGCGGGGGAAAACTACAATGAGCAGTTCTTC.

The chain uses TRBV11-2 and TRBJ2-2; TRBD1 matches 8 bases. This CDR3 comprises 16 residues. CDR1 and CDR2 (germline): SGHAT, FQNNGV. The trim removed 5 bases at V and 0 bases at J, leaving 5 bases unmatched. CDR3 region: CASSPRTGTNTGELFF. In nucleotides, the CDR3 is TGTGCCAGCAGCCCACGGACAGGGACGAACACCGGGGAGCTGTTTTTT. Full variable domain (missing parts from reference TRBV11-2 and TRBJ2-2): EAGVAQSPRYKIIEKRQSVAFWCNPISGHATLYWYQQILGQGPKLLIQFQNNGVVDDSQLPKDRFSAERLKGVDSTLKIQPAKLEDSAVYLCASSPRTGTNTGELFFGEGSRLTVL.

In this sample, this clone turned up once. This sequence joins TRBV6-1 and TRBJ1-1, with D maybe TRBD1 (5 bases). CDR3 size: 17 residues. V was cut by 2 bases and J by 4 bases, with 20 bases left in between. Germline V gene lookup returns CDR1 MNHNS and CDR2 SASEGT. In nucleotides, the CDR3 is TGTGCCAGCAGTGAACGTCTGCAAGGGGCTGGTGGCACTGAAGCTTTCTTT. This gives the protein CASSERLQGAGGTEAFF.

The chain joins TRBV5-8 to TRBJ1-3; a weak D match, TRBD1 (5 bases). This CDR3 has 14 amino acids. The V gene's germline CDR1 is SGHTS and CDR2 YDEGEE. V was cut by 3 bases and J by 4 bases, with 11 bases left in between. The CDR3 DNA reads TGTGCCAGCAGCTCGAAAGACAGAGGAAACACCATATATTTT. Translated, it gives CASSSKDRGNTIYF.

The CDR3 DNA reads as TGTGCCAGCAGTGCTGTTGGACAGCCTAATGAAGCTTTCTTT. As protein: CASSAVGQPNEAFF. The gene calls are TRBV2 and TRBJ1-1; tentative D call: TRBD1 (6 bases). The length of the CDR3 is 14 residues. Trimming shortened V by 4 bases and J by 7 bases, and 16 bases separated the two germline ends. Germline CDR1 reads SNHLY; CDR2 reads FYNNEI.

The chain employs TRBV5-6 and TRBJ2-7; D gene uncertain. V was clipped by 0 bases and J by 2 bases, with 9 bases between them. Germline V gene lookup returns CDR1 SGHDT and CDR2 YYEEEE. The length of the CDR3 is 14 residues. Written as DNA, the CDR3 is TGTGCCAGCAGCTTGGTGTCCCCTACCTACGAGCAGTACTTC. Encoded protein: CASSLVSPTYEQYF. The variable domain in full, completed from reference TRBV5-6 and TRBJ2-7, reads DAGVTQSPTHLIKTRGQQVTLRCSPKSGHDTVSWYQQALGQGPQFIFQYYEEEERQRGNFPDRFSGHQFPNYSSELNVNALLLGDSALYLCASSLVSPTYEQYFGPGTRLTVT.

The J gene is TRBJ1-2, the V gene TRBV5-1; the match to TRBD1 covers 9 bases. Germline lookup yields CDR1 SGHRS and CDR2 YFSETQ. The junction had 6 bases not matched to a gene; V was cut back by 4 bases and J by 8 bases. CDR3 length equals 13 residues. This CDR3 is CASSDTGGRGYTF. The CDR3 nucleotides read TGCGCCAGCAGCGACACAGGGGGCAGAGGCTACACCTTC.

V is TRBV18 and J is TRBJ2-1; 11 nucleotides match TRBD1. CDR3 size: 15 residues. Germline CDR1 is KGHSH and CDR2 is LQKENI. V lost 6 bases, J lost 7 bases, and 8 bases stayed unmatched. For the CDR3, the DNA is TGTGCCAGCTCCTACCAGGGGACAGGGGGGAATGAGCAGTTCTTC. The encoded protein is CASSYQGTGGNEQFF. The full variable domain, completed using reference TRBV18 and TRBJ2-1, is NAGVMQNPRHLVRRRGQEARLRCSPMKGHSHVYWYRQLPEEGLKFMVYLQKENIIDESGMPKERFSAEFPKEGPSILRIQQVVRGDSAAYFCASSYQGTGGNEQFFGPGTRLTVL.

The chain has TRBV6-1 and TRBJ2-6; TRBD1 aligns across 10 bases. The CDR3 consists of 15 residues. Germline V gene lookup returns CDR1 MNHNS and CDR2 SASEGT. Trimming took 6 bases from V and 3 from J; bases not matched to a gene: 2. CDR3 loop: CASSDRGLGANVLTF. The CDR3, as DNA: TGTGCCAGCAGCGACAGGGGGCTTGGGGCCAACGTCCTGACTTTC.

Only a few counts were recorded for this clone. This chain connects TRBV18 to TRBJ2-7; TRBD1 agrees at 7 bases. J was trimmed by 3 bases and V by 5 bases; bases with no gene match: 10. There are 15 residues in the CDR3. Per germline, CDR1 KGHSH and CDR2 LQKENI. The DNA for the CDR3 is TGTGCCAGCTCATCTACAGGGGATAACTACTACGAGCAGTACTTC. Translating gives CASSSTGDNYYEQYF.

J is TRBJ1-1 and V is TRBV2; 7 bases match TRBD1. In germline, CDR1 is SNHLY, CDR2 FYNNEI. Trimming at V came to 4 bases and at J to 4 bases, leaving 6 bases not matched to a gene. This CDR3 has 14 amino acids. This CDR3 is CASSGDSGITEAFF. DNA of the CDR3: TGTGCCAGCAGTGGGGACAGTGGAATCACTGAAGCTTTCTTT.

The V and J genes are TRBV15 and TRBJ2-4, with TRBD2 matching 7 bases. The J segment lost 9 bases and the V segment lost 8 bases, leaving 4 bases of the junction unmatched. This CDR3 is built from 11 residues. Per the germline V gene, CDR1 is LNHNV and CDR2 is YYDKDF (reference sequence). The CDR3 loop reads CATEAGVIQYF. The CDR3 DNA is TGTGCCACCGAGGCGGGGGTCATTCAGTACTTC.

In this sample, this clone turned up a few times. The J gene is TRBJ2-2, the V gene TRBV6-5, with 10 bases lining up with TRBD2. V was clipped by 6 bases and J by 5 bases; unmatched bases: 3. CDR1 MNHEY and CDR2 SVGAGI come from the germline V gene. The CDR3 extends over 14 amino acids. Here the CDR3 reads CASRGLAATGELFF. The CDR3 DNA is TGTGCCAGCAGAGGACTAGCGGCGACCGGGGAGCTGTTTTTT.

The chain is built from TRBV29-1 and TRBJ2-7; 8 nucleotides line up with TRBD1. The CDR3 consists of 14 residues. CDR1 and CDR2 (germline): SQVTM, ANQGSEA. J was trimmed by 0 bases and V by 6 bases; bases with no gene match: 7. This chain's CDR3 is CSVSWTGSSYEQYF. The DNA of the CDR3 is TGCAGCGTCTCCTGGACAGGGAGCTCCTACGAGCAGTACTTC.

CDR3 nucleotides: TGTGCCAGCAGTTCTCGACAGAGTTATACGCAGTATTTT. It encodes CASSSRQSYTQYF. V is TRBV6-1 and J is TRBJ2-3; a possible D gene is TRBD1 (5 bases). CDR3 length: 13 residues. Between the trimmed V and J ends, which lost 5 bases and 7 bases, there was a span of 13 bases. The germline V gene encodes CDR1 MNHNS and CDR2 SASEGT.

The chain combines TRBV9 with TRBJ2-5, with D hard to call. The V end was cut by 4 bases, the J end by 1 base, with 8 bases between. This CDR3 comprises 13 residues. Germline V gene data show CDR1 as SGDLS and CDR2 as YYNGEE. CDR3 in amino acids: CASSPNPQETQYF. Here the CDR3 DNA reads TGTGCCAGCAGCCCCAATCCCCAAGAGACCCAGTACTTC.

The V and J genes are TRBV14 and TRBJ2-5; 11 nucleotides agree with TRBD2. There are 15 residues in the CDR3. Germline CDR1 reads SGHDN; CDR2 reads FVKESK. Trimming removed 2 bases from V and 1 base from J; junction bases left unmatched: 0. Here the CDR3 reads CASSQLAGGQETQYF. The CDR3 DNA reads TGTGCCAGCAGCCAACTAGCGGGGGGCCAAGAGACCCAGTACTTC.

The V gene is TRBV2, the J gene TRBJ2-3; no clear D gene. Germline V gene data show CDR1 as SNHLY and CDR2 as FYNNEI. V was cut by 6 bases and J by 6 bases, with 13 bases left in between. CDR3 length: 13 amino acids. CDR3 DNA sequence: TGTGCCAGCAGCGATGGGCTCGATGATACGCAGTATTTT. It encodes CASSDGLDDTQYF.

The rearrangement joins TRBV9 to TRBJ2-7, with 8 bases that match TRBD2. Germline CDR1 reads SGDLS; CDR2 reads YYNGEE. The ends lost 2 bases at V and 5 bases at J; junction bases unmatched: 12. The length of the CDR3 is 16 residues. The CDR3 is CASSVGGGQGVHEQYF. CDR3 in DNA: TGTGCCAGCAGCGTCGGGGGGGGGCAGGGCGTCCACGAGCAGTACTTC.

The chain employs TRBV7-8 and TRBJ2-3; D possibly corresponds to TRBD2 (7 bases). Looked up from germline, CDR1 is SGHVS and CDR2 is FQNEAQ. V was trimmed by 6 bases and J by 2 bases, leaving 12 bases between them. This CDR3 has 14 residues. CDR3: CASRGGGYTDTQYF. Written as DNA, the CDR3 is TGTGCCAGCAGAGGGGGGGGGTACACAGATACGCAGTATTTT.

This chain uses TRBV9 with TRBJ2-1; TRBD1 aligns across 9 bases. The CDR3 runs 16 residues. Trimming took 0 bases from V and 6 from J; bases not matched to a gene: 7. In germline, CDR1 is SGDLS, CDR2 YYNGEE. CDR3 DNA sequence: TGTGCCAGCAGCGTAGCGGGACAGGGTTTTATCAATGAGCAGTTCTTC. It translates to CASSVAGQGFINEQFF.

This chain uses TRBV6-1 with TRBJ1-2; D perhaps matches TRBD1 (5 bases). This CDR3 has 12 residues. Germline assignment: CDR1 MNHNS and CDR2 SASEGT. Trimming left V 5 bases short and J 7 bases short, with 11 bases between. CDR3 protein: CASSYRGSGYTF. The CDR3 nucleotides read TGTGCCAGCAGTTATAGGGGATCTGGCTACACCTTC.